This T cell receptor (beta chain) is drawn from a study of cytomegalovirus exposure and HLA in healthy donors. Study-wide results and limits: Within an earlier analysis, most TCR beta V segments proved productive either about 90% or about 30% of the time. Links to common viral pathogens appeared, in a later analysis, for several of the most significant clusters.

Every donor was a healthy person donating bone marrow. Whereas donors were nominally healthy upon sampling, unrecorded immune exposures were probable. Concerning this clone itself: What it binds is unknown.

The CDR3 sequence is 19 residues long. V dropped 3 bases and J dropped 4 bases, with 27 bases sitting between them. Germline V gives CDR1 MGHRA, CDR2 YSYEKL. Primers included in the PCR were 60 Vbeta and 13 Jbeta primers. The repertoire was sequenced with immunoSEQ multiplex PCR; TCRdb's copy has only in-frame clones and lacks some. The table has 140,000 to 150,000 clones, roughly four fifths seen once. Source material: PBMCs. The chain carries TRBV4-1 and TRBJ1-2, with D tentatively TRBD1 (5 bases). The origin of this receptor is a male donor in good health and CMV-seronegative. CDR3 coding DNA: TGCGCCAGCAGCCATGAAAGGCGGAGGGACGGAGCCAATTCCTATGGCTACACCTTC. It is translated as CASSHERRRDGANSYGYTF.